These T cell receptor beta chains were read from a single sample in a study of cytomegalovirus exposure and HLA in healthy donors. Repertoires were generated with immunoSEQ multiplex PCR, while TCRdb's copy carries only in-frame clones and drops some. The profile shows around 94,000 clones, approximately 66% of them singletons. Sequencing was performed on PBMCs. Receptor source: a man under 40 in good health and CMV-seronegative. CDR3s include the opening cysteine and the closing phenylalanine or tryptophan. The D gene is left open where the match is weak. Rows may omit the clone size; those that give it use once, few, many or a size class.

cdr3_aa	cdr3_nt	j_call	v_call	clone_size	d_call	cdr3_length
CASRTHVGATGELFF	TGTGCCAGCAGAACCCACGTGGGGGCCACCGGGGAGCTGTTTTTT	TRBJ2-2	TRBV6-5	-	-	15
CAIVLAGGEKLFF	TGTGCCATCGTGTTGGCAGGGGGTGAAAAACTGTTTTTT	TRBJ1-4	TRBV10-3	-	TRBD1	13
CASSLAQDYEQYF	TGTGCCAGCAGCTTAGCCCAGGACTACGAGCAGTACTTC	TRBJ2-7	TRBV7-9	-	-	13
CASSLPRGRGNEQFF	TGTGCCAGCAGCCTACCTCGTGGGAGGGGAAATGAGCAGTTCTTC	TRBJ2-1	TRBV7-6	-	TRBD2	15
CASSPADYKQFF	TGTGCCAGCAGCCCCGCCGACTATAAGCAGTTCTTC	TRBJ2-1	TRBV7-9	-	-	12
CASREDTSNQPQHF	TGTGCCAGCAGAGAAGACACGAGCAATCAGCCCCAGCATTTT	TRBJ1-5	TRBV6-1	once	-	14
CASSSNRVWMKGGYTF	TGTGCCAGCAGCTCAAACAGGGTATGGATGAAAGGTGGCTACACCTTC	TRBJ1-2	TRBV13	-	-	16
CASSDSGTAYEQYF	TGTGCCAGCAGTGACTCTGGCACAGCCTACGAGCAGTACTTC	TRBJ2-7	TRBV6-4	medium-sized	-	14
CASSLGADLYSNQPQHF	TGTGCCAGCAGCTTAGGGGCAGATCTTTATAGCAATCAGCCCCAGCATTTT	TRBJ1-5	TRBV7-9	once	-	17
CATRIDSYNEQFF	TGCGCCACCAGGATCGACAGCTACAATGAGCAGTTCTTC	TRBJ2-1	TRBV5-1	-	-	13
CASSRLVSSYEQYF	TGTGCCAGCAGTAGGCTAGTAAGCTCCTACGAGCAGTACTTC	TRBJ2-7	TRBV7-8	-	-	14
CASSLLSGGISYEQYF	TGTGCCAGCAGCCTCTTGTCGGGGGGCATAAGTTACGAGCAGTACTTC	TRBJ2-7	TRBV7-2	-	-	16
CASSPLRTSGGAFVETQYF	TGCGCCAGCAGCCCCCTCCGGACTAGCGGGGGGGCATTCGTAGAGACCCAGTACTTC	TRBJ2-5	TRBV4-3	few	TRBD2	19
CATSRGSPRGHNQPQHF	TGTGCCACCAGCAGAGGCTCTCCCCGGGGACACAATCAGCCCCAGCATTTT	TRBJ1-5	TRBV15	-	-	17
CASSADLYVDEQYF	TGTGCCAGCAGCGCGGATTTATATGTAGACGAGCAGTACTTC	TRBJ2-7	TRBV5-4	few	-	14
CASSPTARSYEQYF	TGTGCCAGCTCACCGACAGCTCGCTCCTACGAGCAGTACTTC	TRBJ2-7	TRBV18	-	-	14
CASSPAGENQPQHF	TGCGCCAGCAGCCCCGCGGGGGAAAATCAGCCCCAGCATTTT	TRBJ1-5	TRBV5-1	-	-	14
CASSSILGNTEAFF	TGTGCCAGCTCATCGATTCTAGGGAACACTGAAGCTTTCTTT	TRBJ1-1	TRBV18	few	-	14
CASSLAILTGEETQYF	TGTGCCAGCAGCTTAGCGATACTGACAGGGGAAGAGACCCAGTACTTC	TRBJ2-5	TRBV7-9	-	TRBD1	16
CASSLGRLAGIHNEQFF	TGTGCCAGCAGCTTAGGGAGACTAGCGGGGATCCACAATGAGCAGTTCTTC	TRBJ2-1	TRBV11-3	-	TRBD2	17
CASSRLAGGGNEQFF	TGTGCCAGCAGCCGCCTAGCGGGAGGGGGCAATGAGCAGTTCTTC	TRBJ2-1	TRBV5-4	-	TRBD2	15
CASSSRTTNEKLFF	TGTGCCAGCAGCAGCAGAACGACTAATGAAAAACTGTTTTTT	TRBJ1-4	TRBV21-1	-	-	14
CASSSQGGNSPLHF	TGTGCCAGTAGTTCACAGGGGGGTAATTCACCCCTCCACTTT	TRBJ1-6	TRBV19	once	TRBD1	14
CASSPRTATNEKLFF	TGTGCCAGCAGCCCGAGGACAGCAACTAATGAAAAACTGTTTTTT	TRBJ1-4	TRBV7-2	-	-	15
CASSIRTAGELFF	TGTGCCAGTAGTATTAGGACAGCCGGGGAGCTGTTTTTT	TRBJ2-2	TRBV19	-	-	13
CASSLERVGDISYEQYF	TGTGCCAGCAGCTTAGAGCGCGTAGGGGACATCTCCTACGAGCAGTACTTC	TRBJ2-7	TRBV11-1	once	-	17
CASSHPQGELFF	TGTGCCAGCAGTCATCCTCAGGGGGAACTGTTTTTT	TRBJ1-4	TRBV7-6	-	TRBD1	12
CASSPVTSYNEQFF	TGTGCCAGCAGCCCCGTGACTAGCTACAATGAGCAGTTCTTC	TRBJ2-1	TRBV7-9	few	-	14
CASSGPGTGSSSGTNVLTF	TGTGCCAGCAGCGGTCCCGGGACAGGTTCCAGCTCTGGGACCAACGTCCTGACTTTC	TRBJ2-6	TRBV6-4	-	TRBD1	19
CASSDNQGLNEQFF	TGCGCCAGCAGTGACAACCAGGGATTGAATGAGCAGTTCTTC	TRBJ2-1	TRBV10-1	-	-	14
CASSWGQGDSTETQYF	TGTGCCAGCAGCTGGGGACAGGGCGATAGTACGGAGACCCAGTACTTC	TRBJ2-5	TRBV5-6	-	TRBD1	16
CASRYTGGYGYTF	TGTGCCAGCAGATATACAGGGGGCTATGGCTACACCTTC	TRBJ1-2	TRBV9	-	TRBD1	13
CASSLAGQVGEQYF	TGTGCCAGCAGTCTTGCCGGACAGGTTGGCGAGCAGTACTTC	TRBJ2-7	TRBV9	-	TRBD1	14
CASSQVAGLAGEGEQFF	TGTGCCAGCAGCCAGGTAGCGGGACTAGCGGGAGAGGGAGAGCAGTTCTTC	TRBJ2-1	TRBV14	-	TRBD2	17
CASSGTEISNQPQHF	TGTGCCAGCAGTGGGACAGAAATTAGCAATCAGCCCCAGCATTTT	TRBJ1-5	TRBV2	few	-	15
CASSFTGKHEQYF	TGTGCCAGCAGCTTCACAGGGAAGCACGAGCAGTACTTC	TRBJ2-7	TRBV7-9	few	-	13
CASRATGFGGNTIYF	TGTGCCAGCAGAGCTACAGGGTTCGGTGGAAACACCATATATTTT	TRBJ1-3	TRBV25-1	-	-	15
CATSTPKRESPEQYF	TGTGCCACCAGCACCCCAAAGCGGGAGAGTCCCGAGCAGTACTTC	TRBJ2-7	TRBV15	few	TRBD2	15
CASSLVGVLGGTEAFF	TGTGCCAGCAGCTTAGTAGGGGTTCTCGGGGGGACTGAAGCTTTCTTT	TRBJ1-1	TRBV7-6	-	-	16
CAWQTGASSYEQYF	TGTGCCTGGCAGACAGGGGCCAGCTCCTACGAGCAGTACTTC	TRBJ2-7	TRBV30	-	TRBD1	14
CASSLATGGRTDYGYTF	TGTGCCAGCAGTTTAGCGACAGGGGGGAGGACGGACTATGGCTACACCTTC	TRBJ1-2	TRBV28	-	TRBD1	17
CASSSGLAGTRDTQYF	TGTGCCAGTAGTTCGGGACTAGCGGGGACTAGGGATACGCAGTATTTT	TRBJ2-3	TRBV19	-	TRBD2	16
CASTGARGVQYGYTF	TGTGCCAGTACCGGTGCTCGCGGGGTTCAATATGGCTACACCTTC	TRBJ1-2	TRBV19	-	-	15
CASSPPGQGSSPLHF	TGTGCCAGCAGCCCTCCGGGACAGGGAAGTTCACCCCTCCACTTT	TRBJ1-6	TRBV9	-	TRBD1	15
CASSANSYEQYF	TGTGCCAGCAGCGCCAACTCCTACGAGCAGTACTTC	TRBJ2-7	TRBV9	-	-	12
CASSLVAWKGAQETQYF	TGTGCCAGCAGTTTAGTGGCGTGGAAGGGGGCCCAAGAGACCCAGTACTTC	TRBJ2-5	TRBV27	-	TRBD1	17
CASTYRDLLDEQYF	TGTGCCAGCACCTACAGGGACCTCTTAGACGAGCAGTACTTC	TRBJ2-7	TRBV7-9	-	-	14
CASSFSESGKNIQYF	TGTGCCAGCAGCTTCAGTGAATCGGGCAAAAACATTCAGTACTTC	TRBJ2-4	TRBV7-9	-	-	15
CASSELTGGGNEQYF	TGTGCCAGCAGTGAACTCACGGGGGGTGGAAACGAGCAGTACTTC	TRBJ2-7	TRBV2	-	TRBD2	15
CSVEDAPSGRYEQFF	TGCAGCGTTGAAGATGCCCCTAGCGGGAGGTATGAGCAGTTCTTC	TRBJ2-1	TRBV29-1	-	TRBD2	15